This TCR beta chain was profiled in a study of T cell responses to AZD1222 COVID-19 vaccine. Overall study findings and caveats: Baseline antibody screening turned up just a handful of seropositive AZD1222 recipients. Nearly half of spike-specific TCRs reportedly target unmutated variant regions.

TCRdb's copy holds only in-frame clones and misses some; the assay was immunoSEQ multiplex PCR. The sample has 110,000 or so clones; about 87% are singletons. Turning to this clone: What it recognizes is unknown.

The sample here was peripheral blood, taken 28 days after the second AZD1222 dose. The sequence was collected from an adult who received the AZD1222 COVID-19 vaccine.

The CDR3 loop is CASSLRAPGFDNSPLHF. The CDR3 DNA is TGTGCCAGCAGTTTAAGGGCCCCCGGGTTCGATAATTCACCCCTCCACTTT. The chain couples TRBV27 to TRBJ1-6; D uncertain. Germline loops: CDR1 MNHEY, CDR2 SMNVEV (reference sequence). CDR3 length equals 17 residues. The V and J ends lost 2 bases and 5 bases respectively, with 16 bases between them.